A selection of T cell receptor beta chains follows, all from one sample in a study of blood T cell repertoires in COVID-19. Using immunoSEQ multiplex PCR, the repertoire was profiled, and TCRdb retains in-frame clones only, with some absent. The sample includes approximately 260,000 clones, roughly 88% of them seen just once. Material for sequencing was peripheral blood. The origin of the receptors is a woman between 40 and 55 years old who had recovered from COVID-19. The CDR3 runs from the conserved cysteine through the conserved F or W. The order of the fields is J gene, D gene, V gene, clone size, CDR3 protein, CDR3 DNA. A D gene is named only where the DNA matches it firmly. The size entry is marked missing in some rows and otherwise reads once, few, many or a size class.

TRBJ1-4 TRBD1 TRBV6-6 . CASSYSRTGKNEKLFF TGTGCCAGCAGTTACTCCCGGACAGGAAAGAATGAAAAACTGTTTTTT
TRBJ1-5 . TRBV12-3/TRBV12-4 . CASSRNQPQHF TGTGCCAGCAGCCGGAATCAGCCCCAGCATTTT
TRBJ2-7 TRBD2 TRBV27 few CASSLSGTSGSLGRYEQYF TGTGCCAGCAGTTTAAGCGGGACTAGCGGGAGTCTGGGTCGCTACGAGCAGTACTTC
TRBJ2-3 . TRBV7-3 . CASSLRYSSTDTQYF TGTGCCAGCAGCTTAAGATACAGTAGCACAGATACGCAGTATTTT
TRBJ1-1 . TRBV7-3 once CASSLKAANTEAFF TGTGCCAGCAGCTTAAAGGCGGCGAACACTGAAGCTTTCTTT
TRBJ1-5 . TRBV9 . CASSVAGLDQPQHF TGTGCCAGCAGCGTAGCAGGGTTGGATCAGCCCCAGCATTTT
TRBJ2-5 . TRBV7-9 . CASSLDGARSGETQYF TGTGCCAGCAGCTTGGATGGCGCCAGGAGCGGGGAGACCCAGTACTTC
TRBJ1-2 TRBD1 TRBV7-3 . CASSPSRGGNGYTF TGTGCCAGCAGCCCGTCTAGAGGGGGCAATGGCTACACCTTC
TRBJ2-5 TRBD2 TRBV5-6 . CASSLKGLAGGLETQYF TGTGCCAGCAGTTTAAAGGGTCTAGCGGGAGGGCTGGAGACCCAGTACTTC
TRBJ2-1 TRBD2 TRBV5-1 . CASSPRAGGTSYEQFF TGCGCCAGCAGCCCACGAGCGGGGGGGACGAGCTATGAGCAGTTCTTC
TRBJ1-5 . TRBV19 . CASSILTGNNQPQHF TGTGCCAGTAGTATCTTAACAGGGAACAATCAGCCCCAGCATTTT
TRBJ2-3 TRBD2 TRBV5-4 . CASSLGSSGRGTDTQYF TGTGCCAGCAGCTTGGGATCAAGCGGGAGAGGCACAGATACGCAGTATTTT
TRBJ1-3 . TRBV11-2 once CASSLAAASGNTIYF TGTGCCAGCAGCTTAGCAGCGGCCTCTGGAAACACCATATATTTT
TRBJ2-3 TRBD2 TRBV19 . CAVSGSGRDTQYF TGTGCCGTGTCCGGGAGCGGGAGGGATACGCAGTATTTT
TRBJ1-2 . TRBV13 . CASSLEGVWWGYTF TGTGCCAGCAGCTTAGAAGGGGTGTGGTGGGGCTACACCTTC
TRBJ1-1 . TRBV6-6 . CASSYPARENTEAFF TGTGCCAGCAGTTACCCCGCCCGGGAGAACACTGAAGCTTTCTTT
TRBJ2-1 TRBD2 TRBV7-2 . CASSRPGLAGLNEQFF TGTGCCAGCAGCAGACCGGGACTAGCGGGCCTCAATGAGCAGTTCTTC
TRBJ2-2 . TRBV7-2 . CASSLVTGSTGELFF TGTGCCAGCAGCTTAGTCACAGGCAGCACCGGGGAGCTGTTTTTT
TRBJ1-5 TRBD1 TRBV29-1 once CSVVGQANQPQHF TGCAGCGTTGTCGGACAGGCCAATCAGCCCCAGCATTTT
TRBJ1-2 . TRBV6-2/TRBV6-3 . CASSSWQGGGYTF TGTGCCAGCAGTTCATGGCAGGGCGGAGGCTACACCTTC
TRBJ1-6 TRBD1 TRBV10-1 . CASSEPTGGNSPLHF TGCGCCAGCAGTGAGCCGACAGGGGGAAATTCACCCCTCCACTTT
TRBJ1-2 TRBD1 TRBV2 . CASSGHAAGGSYGYTF TGTGCCAGCAGTGGGCATGCGGCAGGGGGGAGCTATGGCTACACCTTC
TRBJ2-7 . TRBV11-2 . CASSRPGFPYEQYF TGTGCCAGCAGCCGCCCAGGGTTCCCCTACGAGCAGTACTTC
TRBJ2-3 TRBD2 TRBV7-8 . CASSLRISGGAEGTDTQYF TGTGCCAGCAGCTTACGGATTAGCGGGGGGGCCGAAGGCACAGATACGCAGTATTTT
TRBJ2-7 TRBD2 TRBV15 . CATSKAPGLAGSEQYF TGTGCCACCAGCAAAGCACCGGGACTAGCGGGGTCCGAGCAGTACTTC
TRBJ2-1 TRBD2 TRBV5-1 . CASSLEIAGGVNEQFF TGCGCCAGCAGCTTGGAAATAGCGGGAGGGGTGAATGAGCAGTTCTTC
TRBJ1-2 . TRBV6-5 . CASRVAGYGYTF TGTGCCAGCAGGGTGGCGGGCTATGGCTACACCTTC
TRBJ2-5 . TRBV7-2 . CASSVPTLEETQYF TGTGCCAGCAGCGTCCCCACGCTAGAAGAGACCCAGTACTTC
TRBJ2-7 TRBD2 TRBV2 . CASSEFGDGNLAGDLSEQYF TGTGCCAGCAGTGAGTTCGGGGATGGAAATTTAGCGGGAGATCTGAGCGAGCAGTACTTC
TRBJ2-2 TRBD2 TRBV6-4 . CASSEGGRSTGELFF TGTGCCAGCAGTGAAGGCGGGAGGAGCACCGGGGAGCTGTTTTTT
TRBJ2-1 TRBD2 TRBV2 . CASSDRLAGDNEQFF TGTGCCAGCAGTGATCGACTAGCGGGGGACAATGAGCAGTTCTTC
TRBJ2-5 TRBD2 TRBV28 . CASTASGGSETQYF TGTGCCAGCACGGCCTCGGGGGGAAGCGAGACCCAGTACTTC
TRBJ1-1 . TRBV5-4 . CASSISQTVNTEAFF TGTGCCAGCAGCATCTCCCAGACAGTGAACACTGAAGCTTTCTTT
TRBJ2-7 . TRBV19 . CASSIASGQMYYEQYF TGTGCCAGTAGTATAGCGAGCGGACAGATGTACTACGAGCAGTACTTC
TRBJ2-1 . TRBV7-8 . CASRYRNNEQFF TGTGCCAGCAGATACAGGAACAATGAGCAGTTCTTC
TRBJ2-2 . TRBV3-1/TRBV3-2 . CASSQGTGSTGELFF TGTGCCAGCAGCCAAGGAACGGGATCCACCGGGGAGCTGTTTTTT
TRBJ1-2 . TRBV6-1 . CASSEVLGNYGYTF TGTGCCAGCAGTGAAGTTCTGGGCAACTATGGCTACACCTTC
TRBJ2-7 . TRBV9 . CASSRTQVADSSYEQYF TGTGCCAGCAGCAGAACCCAAGTAGCGGATAGCTCCTACGAGCAGTACTTC
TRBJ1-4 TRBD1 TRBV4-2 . CASSQEGDRGRNEKLFF TGTGCCAGCAGCCAAGAAGGTGACAGGGGGCGAAATGAAAAACTGTTTTTT
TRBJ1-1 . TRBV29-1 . CSVGVRGGETEAFF TGCAGCGTTGGAGTCCGAGGGGGTGAGACTGAAGCTTTCTTT
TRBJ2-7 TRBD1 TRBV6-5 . CASTQFRGTYYEQYF TGTGCCAGCACCCAATTCAGGGGGACATATTACGAGCAGTACTTC
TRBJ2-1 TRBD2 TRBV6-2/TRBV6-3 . CASSLKTSGYNEQFF TGTGCCAGCAGTTTAAAGACTAGCGGTTACAATGAGCAGTTCTTC
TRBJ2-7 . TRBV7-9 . CASSLSTYEQYF TGTGCCAGCAGCTTATCTACCTACGAGCAGTACTTC
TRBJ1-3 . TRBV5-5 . CASSSRGTIKEGNTIYF TGTGCCAGCAGCTCCAGGGGAACCATCAAAGAGGGAAACACCATATATTTT
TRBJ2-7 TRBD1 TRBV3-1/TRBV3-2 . CASSAGQGLYEQYF TGTGCCAGCAGCGCCGGACAGGGACTCTACGAGCAGTACTTC
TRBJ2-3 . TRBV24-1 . CATSDSPGDTQYF TGTGCCACCAGTGATTCTCCGGGAGATACGCAGTATTTT
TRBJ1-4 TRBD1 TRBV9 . CASSVTGSAEKLFF TGTGCCAGCAGCGTGACAGGGTCAGCGGAAAAACTGTTTTTT
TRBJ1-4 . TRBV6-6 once CASSKTGDGEKLFF TGTGCCAGCAGTAAGACAGGCGACGGTGAAAAACTGTTTTTT
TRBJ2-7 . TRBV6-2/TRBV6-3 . CASSYALGGERYEQYF TGTGCCAGCAGTTACGCCCTAGGGGGTGAGCGGTACGAGCAGTACTTC
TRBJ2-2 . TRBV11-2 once CASSQRKNTGELFF TGTGCCAGCAGCCAGAGGAAGAACACCGGGGAGCTGTTTTTT